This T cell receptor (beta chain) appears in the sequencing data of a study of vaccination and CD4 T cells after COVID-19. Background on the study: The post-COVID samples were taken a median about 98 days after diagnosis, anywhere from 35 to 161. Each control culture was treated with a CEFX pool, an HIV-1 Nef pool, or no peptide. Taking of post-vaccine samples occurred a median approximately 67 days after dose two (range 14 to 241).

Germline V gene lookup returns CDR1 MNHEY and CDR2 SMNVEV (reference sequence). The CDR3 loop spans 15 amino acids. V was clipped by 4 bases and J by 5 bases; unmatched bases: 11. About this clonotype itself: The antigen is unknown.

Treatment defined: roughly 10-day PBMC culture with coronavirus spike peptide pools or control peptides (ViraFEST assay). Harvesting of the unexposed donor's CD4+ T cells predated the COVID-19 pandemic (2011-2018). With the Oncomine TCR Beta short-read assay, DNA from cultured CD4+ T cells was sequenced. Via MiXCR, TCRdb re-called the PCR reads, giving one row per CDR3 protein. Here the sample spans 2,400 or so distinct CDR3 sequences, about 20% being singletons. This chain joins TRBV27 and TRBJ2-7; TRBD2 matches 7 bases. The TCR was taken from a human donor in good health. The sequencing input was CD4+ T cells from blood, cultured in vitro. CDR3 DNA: TGTGCCAGCAGTTCCTTCAGCGGGGCACCCCACGAGCAGTACTTC. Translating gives CASSSFSGAPHEQYF.